A single sample gave rise to the 10 T cell receptor beta chains below, sequenced in a study of human CD8 memory T cell subsets. Researchers made TCR beta libraries via UMI-labeled 5' RACE. TCRdb derives one entry per CDR3 protein from the 5' RACE reads, leaving out DNA. The table for this sample gives around 10,000 distinct CDR3 sequences. The sample taken for sequencing was CD8+ T cells from PBMCs. The source of these receptors is a human donor in good health.

The chain links TRBV4-3 to TRBJ1-2; the D gene TCRdb calls, TRBD1, cannot be checked with no DNA. Germline V gene lookup returns CDR1 LGHNA and CDR2 YSLEER. The CDR3 has 15 amino acids. CDR3 residues: CASSQDRGLNYGYTF.

This chain joins TRBV4-3 and TRBJ2-7; the D call from TCRdb, TRBD1, cannot be confirmed without DNA. This CDR3 is built from 15 residues. Germline CDR1 is LGHNA and CDR2 is YSLEER. The CDR3 spells CASSQDRGSSYEQYF.

The chain is built from TRBV20-1 and TRBJ2-5; as DNA is missing, the TRBD2 call by TCRdb cannot be tested. This CDR3 is 14 amino acids long. Germline CDR1 DFQATT, CDR2 SNEGSKA (reference sequence). The CDR3 protein is CSAREGGWAETQYF.

V and J are TRBV7-3 and TRBJ1-1. CDR1 SGHTA and CDR2 FQGTGA come from the germline V gene. The CDR3 sequence is 13 residues long. The CDR3 loop reads CASSFGGATEAFF.

Frequency places this clonotype as medium-sized (0.01 to 0.1%). The chain recombines TRBV9 with TRBJ2-7; TCRdb outputs TRBD2, but without DNA this stays unchecked. Germline CDR1 reads SGDLS; CDR2 reads YYNGEE. CDR3 length: 14 amino acids. CDR3 loop: CASSDTGGPYEQYF.

This rearrangement joins TRBV5-1 to TRBJ2-7; TCRdb names TRBD1, which stays unverified in the absence of DNA. CDR1 and CDR2 (germline): SGHRS, YFSETQ. The CDR3 spans 16 residues. CDR3 in amino acids: CASSLVPWGTGYEQYF.

The chain joins TRBV4-3 to TRBJ1-2; as DNA is missing, the TRBD1 call by TCRdb cannot be tested. The germline V gene encodes CDR1 LGHNA and CDR2 YSLEER. The CDR3 loop spans 15 amino acids. CDR3 residues: CASSQDLWGARGYTF.

The J gene is TRBJ1-1, the V gene TRBV7-2; TCRdb's D call of TRBD1 is untestable without DNA. The CDR3 spans 14 residues. CDR1 is SGHTA and CDR2 is FQGNSA in the germline V gene. The CDR3 spells CATSLAGGPTEAFF.

The chain has TRBV20-1 and TRBJ2-7. Germline V gene sequence: CDR1 DFQATT, CDR2 SNEGSKA (reference sequence). The CDR3 extends over 14 amino acids. This CDR3 is CSARDSLRSYEQYF.

According to its frequency, this clonotype is medium-sized. This sequence joins TRBV7-2 and TRBJ1-3. Germline V gene lookup returns CDR1 SGHTA and CDR2 FQGNSA. This CDR3 contains 14 residues. The CDR3 spells CASSLWESGNTIYF.